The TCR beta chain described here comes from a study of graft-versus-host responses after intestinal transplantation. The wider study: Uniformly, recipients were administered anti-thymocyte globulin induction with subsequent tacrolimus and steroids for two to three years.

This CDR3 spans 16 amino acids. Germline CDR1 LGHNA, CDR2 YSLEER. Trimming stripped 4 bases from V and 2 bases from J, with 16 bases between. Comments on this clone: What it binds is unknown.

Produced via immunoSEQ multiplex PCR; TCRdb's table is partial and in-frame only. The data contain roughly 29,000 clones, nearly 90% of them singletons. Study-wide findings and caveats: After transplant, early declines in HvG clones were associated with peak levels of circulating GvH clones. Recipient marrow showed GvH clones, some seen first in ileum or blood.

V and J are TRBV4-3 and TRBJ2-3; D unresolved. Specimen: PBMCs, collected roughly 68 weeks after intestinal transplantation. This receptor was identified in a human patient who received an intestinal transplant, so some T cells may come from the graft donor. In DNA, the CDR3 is TGCGCCAGCAGCCGAGGAGTAAGGCGCCACACAGATACGCAGTATTTT. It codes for CASSRGVRRHTDTQYF.